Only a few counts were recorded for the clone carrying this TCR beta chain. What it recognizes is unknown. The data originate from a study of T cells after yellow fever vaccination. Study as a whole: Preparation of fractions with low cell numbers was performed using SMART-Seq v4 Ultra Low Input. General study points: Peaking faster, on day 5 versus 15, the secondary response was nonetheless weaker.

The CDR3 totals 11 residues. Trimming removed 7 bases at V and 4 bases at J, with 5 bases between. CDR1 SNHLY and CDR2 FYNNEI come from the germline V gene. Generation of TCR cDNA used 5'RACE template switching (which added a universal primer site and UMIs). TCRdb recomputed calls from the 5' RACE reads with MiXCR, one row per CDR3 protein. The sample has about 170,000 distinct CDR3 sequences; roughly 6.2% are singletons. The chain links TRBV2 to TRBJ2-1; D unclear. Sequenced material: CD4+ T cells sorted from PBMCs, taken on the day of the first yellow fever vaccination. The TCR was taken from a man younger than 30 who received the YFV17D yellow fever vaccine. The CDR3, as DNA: TGTGCCAGCACAGTGTACAATGAGCAGTTCTTC. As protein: CASTVYNEQFF.